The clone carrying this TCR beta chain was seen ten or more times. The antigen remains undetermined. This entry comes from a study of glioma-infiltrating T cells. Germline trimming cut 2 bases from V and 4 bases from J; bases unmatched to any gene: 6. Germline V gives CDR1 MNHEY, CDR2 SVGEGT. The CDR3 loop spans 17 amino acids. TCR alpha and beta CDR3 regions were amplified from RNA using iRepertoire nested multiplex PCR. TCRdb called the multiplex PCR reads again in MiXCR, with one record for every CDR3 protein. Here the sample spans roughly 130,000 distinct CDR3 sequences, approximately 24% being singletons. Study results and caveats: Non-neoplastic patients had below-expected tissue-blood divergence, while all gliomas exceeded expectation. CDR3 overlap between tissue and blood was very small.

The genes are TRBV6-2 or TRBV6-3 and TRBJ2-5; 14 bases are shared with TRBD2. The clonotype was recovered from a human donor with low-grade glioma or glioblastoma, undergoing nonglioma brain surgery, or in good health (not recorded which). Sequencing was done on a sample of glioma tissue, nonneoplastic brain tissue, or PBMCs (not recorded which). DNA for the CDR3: TGTGCCAGCAGTTACCCGACTAGCGGGGGGGCCAGAGAGACCCAGTACTTC. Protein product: CASSYPTSGGARETQYF.